This entry lists 7 T cell receptor beta chains sequenced from one sample in a study of beta chain features in type 1 diabetes. cDNA synthesis used the whole RNA isolate, giving expressed TCRB sequences. Generated by immunoSEQ multiplex PCR, the TCRdb table keeps only in-frame clones and is missing some. Counted here are approximately 470,000 clones, approximately 31% occurring once; the ten biggest clones make up 0.065%. The sample consisted of naive CD4+ T cells from blood. These receptors originate from a man younger than 35 in good health.

This clone came up a few times. The V call is TRBV7-2, the J call TRBJ2-7; D is perhaps TRBD2 (5 bases). The ends were cut back, 2 bases at V and 2 bases at J, with 10 bases in the middle. The CDR3 totals 14 residues. The germline V gene encodes CDR1 SGHTA and CDR2 FQGNSA. The CDR3 here is CASSLRGQAYEQYF. Here the CDR3 DNA reads TGTGCCAGCAGCTTACGCGGGCAGGCCTACGAGCAGTACTTC.

The rearrangement links TRBV29-1 to TRBJ2-3; 9 bases line up with TRBD2. CDR1 is SQVTM and CDR2 is ANQGSEA in the germline V gene. The V gene end was trimmed by 6 bases and the J gene end by 1 base; junction bases not matched to a gene: 5. This CDR3 spans 14 amino acids. CDR3 nucleotides: TGCAGCGTCGCGGCTAGCGGGGGCACAGATACGCAGTATTTT. Translated, it gives CSVAASGGTDTQYF.

This clone came up a few times. V and J are TRBV7-2 and TRBJ2-7; 7 nucleotides agree with TRBD1. V shed 5 bases, J shed 2 bases, and the junction held 6 bases outside the gene matches. The CDR3 totals 14 residues. Germline loops: CDR1 SGHTA, CDR2 FQGNSA. The CDR3 region is CASSATGAPYEQYF. CDR3 sequence (DNA): TGTGCCAGCAGCGCAACAGGGGCCCCCTACGAGCAGTACTTC.

This clone was picked up a small number of times. The same CDR3 also results from other DNA sequences found in this sample. This sequence joins TRBV10-3 and TRBJ2-3; D unresolved. The CDR3 totals 12 residues. Deletions cut 6 bases from V and 0 bases from J, with 4 bases between. The V gene's germline CDR1 is ENHRY and CDR2 SYGVKD. CDR3 sequence: CAISPSTDTQYF. DNA for the CDR3: TGTGCCATCAGCCCGAGCACAGATACGCAGTATTTT.

There are a few counts of this clone. V usage is TRBV18 and J usage is TRBJ2-1; D is unclear. Germline V gene data show CDR1 as KGHSH and CDR2 as LQKENI. The CDR3 is 16 amino acids. Trimming left V 1 base short and J 3 bases short, with 13 bases between. CDR3 sequence reads: CASSPQPVVSYNEQFF. The CDR3 DNA reads TGTGCCAGCTCACCACAGCCGGTTGTCAGCTACAATGAGCAGTTCTTC.

This sequence joins TRBV2 and TRBJ1-4; D is possibly TRBD1 (6 bases). Per germline, CDR1 SNHLY and CDR2 FYNNEI. The length of the CDR3 is 14 residues. Trimming took off 6 bases at V and 6 bases at J, with 14 bases between the two ends. CDR3 coding DNA: TGTGCCAGCAGGCGGAGGGGGGCCGATGAAAAACTGTTTTTT. Protein: CASRRRGADEKLFF.

This sequence joins TRBV27 and TRBJ2-5; 7 bases fit TRBD2. V lost 6 bases, J lost 5 bases, and 18 bases stayed unmatched. This CDR3 contains 17 residues. CDR1 is MNHEY, CDR2 SMNVEV, per germline (reference sequence). The CDR3 region is CASRKVRDYTMGETQYF. DNA for the CDR3: TGTGCCAGCAGAAAAGTACGGGACTACACCATGGGGGAGACCCAGTACTTC.